This T cell receptor beta chain was observed in a study of shared clonotypes between healthy human individuals. Overall study results and limits: Limited genetic and exposure-history diversity came from having few donors.

In its sample, this clone was seen a few times. The antigen is undetermined. The germline V and J ends were trimmed by 2 bases and 0 bases, with 20 bases remaining between them. The CDR3 covers 18 residues. CDR1 and CDR2 from the germline V gene are GTSNPN and SVGIG (reference sequence). Once extracted for a subset, genomic DNA was divided evenly among several immunoSEQ plates. Sorted-subset replicate PCRs used around 200 ng of genomic DNA. This amount corresponded to tens of thousands of T cell genomes. Here immunoSEQ multiplex PCR was the method, and the copy in TCRdb shows in-frame clones only, minus some. The data contain millions of clones, 85% to 95% of them singletons.

The clonotype comes from a man between 18 and 29 years old in good health. Sample: naive CD4+ T cells sorted from blood. Specified subset: CD45RA+ positively selected. This chain joins TRBV30 and TRBJ1-5; perhaps TRBD1 as D (6 bases). CDR3 amino acids: CAWSKGKDSLYSNQPQHF. DNA for the CDR3: TGTGCCTGGAGTAAGGGAAAGGACAGCTTATATAGCAATCAGCCCCAGCATTTT.